Reported below is one T cell receptor beta chain. These data are taken from a study of T cell repertoires in cytomegalovirus infection. V dropped 8 bases and J dropped 9 bases, with 16 bases sitting between them. This CDR3 has 12 residues. CDR1 is MNHEY, CDR2 SVGAGI, per germline. TCRdb re-called the reads with MiXCR, one entry per CDR3 protein. The sample records 200,000 to 300,000 distinct CDR3 sequences, roughly 9% being singletons. The rearrangement joins TRBV6-5 to TRBJ2-5, with D possibly TRBD1 on 6 matching bases. The specimen sequenced was PBMCs. This receptor was identified in a human donor in good health (CMV status not recorded). Some clones in this sample may be carry-over from other donors' samples. CDR3 bases: TGTGCCAGCGGGGGCGGGCCCCAGGCCCAGTACTTC. Amino acids: CASGGGPQAQYF.